Presented here are 30 T cell receptor beta chains from one specimen sequenced in a study of blood T cell repertoires in COVID-19. The protocol was immunoSEQ multiplex PCR, while the TCRdb copy is restricted to in-frame clones and leaves out a portion. The repertoire includes about 50,000 clones, 70% to 85% of them detected once, and roughly 8.8% sits in the top ten. The sequencing input was peripheral blood. The receptor source for this set is a man aged 55 to 70 with acute or convalescent COVID-19.

The rearrangement links TRBV28 to TRBJ1-1; no firm D call. V was cut by 6 bases and J by 1 base, with 12 bases left in between. This CDR3 has 14 residues. Germline V gene data show CDR1 as MDHEN and CDR2 as SYDVKM. Written as DNA, the CDR3 is TGTGCCAGCAGACCCCATACTGGGAACACTGAAGCTTTCTTT. Protein product: CASRPHTGNTEAFF.

The gene calls are TRBV30 and TRBJ1-1; D is undetermined. The CDR3 is 13 residues long. Between the trimmed V and J ends, which lost 4 bases and 1 base, there was a span of 10 bases. Germline V lookup: CDR1 GTSNPN, CDR2 SVGIG (reference sequence). DNA for the CDR3: TGTGCCTGGAACAAAATCGAGAACACTGAAGCTTTCTTT. Translating it yields CAWNKIENTEAFF.

V usage is TRBV4-1 and J usage is TRBJ1-5; possibly TRBD1 for D (5 bases). Germline V gene lookup returns CDR1 MGHRA and CDR2 YSYEKL. This CDR3 contains 18 residues. V lost 0 bases and J lost 0, with 15 bases in between. DNA for the CDR3: TGCGCCAGCAGCCAAGATCCCAACCGACAGTATAGCAATCAGCCCCAGCATTTT. It yields the protein CASSQDPNRQYSNQPQHF.

The rearrangement joins TRBV7-2 to TRBJ2-3; 7 bases match TRBD1. V was clipped by 4 bases and J by 3 bases; unmatched bases: 10. Germline values: CDR1 SGHTA, CDR2 FQGNSA. This CDR3 is 16 amino acids long. CDR3 sequence: CASSSNTGVRTDTQYF. The CDR3 DNA reads TGTGCCAGCAGCTCGAATACAGGGGTAAGGACAGATACGCAGTATTTT. The full variable domain, rest sourced from reference TRBV7-2 and TRBJ2-3, is GAGVSQSPSNKVTEKGKDVELRCDPISGHTALYWYRQSLGQGLEFLIYFQGNSAPDKSGLPSDRFSAERTGGSVSTLTIQRTQQEDSAVYLCASSSNTGVRTDTQYFGPGTRLTVL.

The rearrangement joins TRBV7-2 to TRBJ1-4; D unresolved. CDR1 is SGHTA and CDR2 is FQGNSA in the germline V gene. The CDR3 is 13 amino acids. V lost 3 bases and J lost 4, with 6 bases in between. CDR3 coding DNA: TGTGCCAGCAGCTTTTTGAGTAATGAAAAACTGTTTTTT. It translates to CASSFLSNEKLFF. The full variable domain, rest sourced from reference TRBV7-2 and TRBJ1-4, is GAGVSQSPSNKVTEKGKDVELRCDPISGHTALYWYRQSLGQGLEFLIYFQGNSAPDKSGLPSDRFSAERTGGSVSTLTIQRTQQEDSAVYLCASSFLSNEKLFFGSGTQLSVL.

A remark on this clone: Mismatch with germline at one junction end may stem from a read error. The V gene is TRBV14, the J gene TRBJ2-7; TRBD2 aligns across 7 bases. The CDR3 totals 14 residues. Germline CDR1 SGHDN, CDR2 FVKESK. The DNA for the CDR3 is TGTGCCAGCAGGCAAGCGGGGAACTCCTACGAGCAGTACTTC. It specifies CASRQAGNSYEQYF.

This chain joins TRBV24-1 and TRBJ1-1; 11 nucleotides match TRBD1. Trimming cost V 5 bases and J 0 bases; bases outside gene matches: 4. The CDR3 runs to 16 residues. Germline CDR1 is KGHDR and CDR2 is SFDVKD. CDR3 nucleotide sequence: TGTGCCACCAGTGCTGGACAGGGGGCAATGAACACTGAAGCTTTCTTT. It codes for CATSAGQGAMNTEAFF.

The chain employs TRBV27 and TRBJ1-1; possible D gene TRBD1, 5 bases. The V end was cut by 4 bases, the J end by 3 bases, with 12 bases between. CDR3 length: 14 residues. Germline V gene sequence: CDR1 MNHEY, CDR2 SMNVEV (reference sequence). The CDR3 nucleotides are TGTGCCAGCAGTTGGGGGGGGGTCGACACTGAAGCTTTCTTT. Protein product: CASSWGGVDTEAFF.

V and J are TRBV6-5 and TRBJ2-3; 8 bases match TRBD1. The trim removed 5 bases at V and 6 bases at J, leaving 7 bases unmatched. The V gene's germline CDR1 is MNHEY and CDR2 SVGAGI. The CDR3 sequence is 14 residues long. CDR3 DNA: TGTGCCAGCAGTAGAAACCAGGGGGCGGATACGCAGTATTTT. Its translation: CASSRNQGADTQYF.

The chain's CDR3 is CASTQRAGNSQETQYF. The CDR3 coding sequence is TGTGCCAGCACCCAGCGGGCAGGTAACTCCCAAGAGACCCAGTACTTC. The chain couples TRBV11-2 to TRBJ2-5; maybe TRBD2 (6 bases). This CDR3 is built from 16 residues. The germline gives CDR1 SGHAT, CDR2 FQNNGV. V lost 7 bases to trimming and J lost 1 base, with 19 bases between them.

The chain employs TRBV9 and TRBJ2-5, with TRBD1 matching 7 bases. CDR1 and CDR2 from the germline V gene are SGDLS and YYNGEE. With V trimmed by 4 bases and J by 2 bases, 5 bases remained unmatched. The CDR3 is 14 amino acids. CDR3 sequence reads: CASSPRQGQETQYF. In DNA form, the CDR3 reads TGTGCCAGCAGCCCCCGACAGGGTCAAGAGACCCAGTACTTC.

This clone was seen only once. The V gene is TRBV10-3, the J gene TRBJ2-7, with D perhaps TRBD2 (6 bases). Germline V gene sequence: CDR1 ENHRY, CDR2 SYGVKD. Trimming took off 4 bases at V and 0 bases at J, with 13 bases between the two ends. This CDR3 has 15 residues. CDR3 nucleotides: TGTGCCATCAGTGTCGGGACTGTTAGCTCCTACGAGCAGTACTTC. Residues: CAISVGTVSSYEQYF.

In its sample, this clone was seen a few times. The chain recombines TRBV11-3 with TRBJ2-3, with 10 bases matching TRBD1. The length of the CDR3 is 12 residues. The V and J ends lost 4 bases and 10 bases, in that order; junction bases with no gene match: 2. Per germline, CDR1 SGHNT and CDR2 YENEEA. The CDR3 sequence is CASSSDRGPQYF. The CDR3 region has the DNA TGTGCCAGCAGCTCAGACAGGGGGCCGCAGTATTTT. Using reference TRBV11-3 and TRBJ2-3 for the parts outside the CDR3, the full variable domain is EAGVVQSPRYKIIEKKQPVAFWCNPISGHNTLYWYLQNLGQGPELLIRYENEEAVDDSQLPKDRFSAERLKGVDSTLKIQPAELGDSAVYLCASSSDRGPQYFGPGTRLTVL.

The V gene is TRBV5-4, the J gene TRBJ1-4; possibly TRBD1 for D (6 bases). Looked up from germline, CDR1 is SGHNT and CDR2 is YYREEE (reference sequence). The CDR3 totals 14 residues. V lost 0 bases, J lost 8 bases, and 11 bases lay in between. The DNA for the CDR3 is TGTGCCAGCAGCTTGGATGGGGGCGCGGAAAAACTGTTTTTT. Translating gives CASSLDGGAEKLFF.

The chain couples TRBV7-6 to TRBJ2-1; 8 bases are shared with TRBD2. The CDR3 length is 15 residues. Germline CDR1 is SGHVS and CDR2 is FNYEAQ. The V gene end was trimmed by 2 bases and the J gene end by 0 bases; junction bases not matched to a gene: 0. The DNA for the CDR3 is TGTGCCAGCAGCTTAAGCGGGAGCTCCTACAATGAGCAGTTCTTC. This translates into CASSLSGSSYNEQFF.

The V call is TRBV11-1, the J call TRBJ1-2, with D maybe TRBD1 (6 bases). Trimming removed 0 bases at V and 4 bases at J, with 12 bases between. Germline CDR1 is SGHAT and CDR2 is FQDESV (reference sequence). CDR3 length: 15 amino acids. The CDR3 coding sequence is TGTGCCAGCAGCTTAGCGCGTGGACAGACCTATGGCTACACCTTC. Translated, it gives CASSLARGQTYGYTF.

The CDR3 DNA sequence: TGCGCCAGCAGTATTGACAGGGTTGGTGAAAAACTGTTTTTT. Translation gives CASSIDRVGEKLFF. The V call is TRBV10-1, the J call TRBJ1-4, with 7 bases fitting TRBD1. The CDR3 totals 14 residues. With V trimmed by 5 bases and J by 7 bases, 7 bases remained unmatched. CDR1 and CDR2 (germline): WNHNN, SYGVQD (reference sequence).

The chain has TRBV14 and TRBJ1-1, with a weak D call TRBD1 (5 bases). This CDR3 is 14 amino acids long. V dropped 6 bases and J dropped 5 bases, with 16 bases sitting between them. Per germline, CDR1 SGHDN and CDR2 FVKESK. CDR3 nucleotides: TGTGCCAGCAGTCCAAGGGTCCAGGGAACTGAAGCTTTCTTT. It translates to CASSPRVQGTEAFF.

This clone was recorded once. The chain recombines TRBV14 with TRBJ2-5; 7 bases map to TRBD2. The CDR3 is made up of 14 amino acids. J lost 2 bases, V lost 4 bases, and 4 bases had no gene match. The germline gives CDR1 SGHDN, CDR2 FVKESK. The DNA for the CDR3 is TGTGCCAGCAGCCGAGCGGGGCTACAAGAGACCCAGTACTTC. This translates into CASSRAGLQETQYF.

The sample holds one count of this clone. The chain joins TRBV10-2 to TRBJ1-2; 9 positions agree with TRBD1. The J segment lost 2 bases and the V segment lost 10 bases, leaving 5 bases of the junction unmatched. Germline CDR1 and CDR2: WSHSY and SAAADI. The CDR3 has 13 amino acids. CDR3 protein: CATGTGRNYGYTF. The CDR3 coding sequence is TGCGCCACCGGGACAGGGAGGAACTATGGCTACACCTTC.

This CDR3 reads CASSIQNYGYTF. CDR3 bases: TGTGCCAGCAGCATACAGAACTATGGCTACACCTTC. The chain employs TRBV6-2 or TRBV6-3 and TRBJ1-2; D gene ambiguous. V dropped 6 bases and J dropped 2 bases, with 7 bases sitting between them. In germline, CDR1 is MNHEY, CDR2 SVGEGT. CDR3 size: 12 residues.

The genes are TRBV3-1 (or the pseudogene TRBV3-2) and TRBJ1-2; D is ambiguous. V was clipped by 4 bases and J by 1 base, with 10 bases between them. Germline CDR1 and CDR2: LGHDT and YNNKEL (reference sequence). This CDR3 spans 14 amino acids. The CDR3 protein is CASSPQAFNYGYTF. As DNA, the CDR3 is TGTGCCAGCAGCCCGCAGGCGTTTAACTATGGCTACACCTTC.

CDR3 DNA: TGTGCCAGCAGCACGGGACTAGGTACCTACGAGCAGTACTTC. It encodes CASSTGLGTYEQYF. The chain is built from TRBV3-1 (or the pseudogene TRBV3-2) and TRBJ2-7, with 8 bases matching TRBD2. CDR3 length: 14 residues. Germline trimming cut 5 bases from V and 2 bases from J; bases unmatched to any gene: 5. Germline lookup yields CDR1 LGHDT and CDR2 YNNKEL (reference sequence).

V and J are TRBV24-1 and TRBJ1-2; D is uncertain. The germline V and J ends were trimmed by 2 bases and 3 bases, with 12 bases remaining between them. The CDR3 has 15 residues. Germline CDR1 is KGHDR and CDR2 is SFDVKD. This chain's CDR3 is CATSDSGYEDYGYTF. CDR3 DNA sequence: TGTGCCACCAGTGATTCTGGGTACGAGGACTATGGCTACACCTTC.

This clone was recorded only once. The V call is TRBV7-9, the J call TRBJ1-2; D might be TRBD1 (6 bases). In germline, CDR1 is SEHNR, CDR2 FQNEAQ (reference sequence). The CDR3 extends over 13 amino acids. Trimming shortened V by 5 bases and J by 4 bases, and 11 bases separated the two germline ends. The CDR3 region is CASSRDTPYGYTF. The CDR3 nucleotides read TGTGCCAGCAGCAGGGACACCCCCTATGGCTACACCTTC.

The chain carries TRBV4-3 and TRBJ2-1, with D possibly matching TRBD2 (6 bases). Looked up from germline, CDR1 is LGHNA and CDR2 is YSLEER. V was trimmed by 3 bases and J by 4 bases, leaving 13 bases between them. This CDR3 comprises 15 residues. The CDR3 bases are TGCGCCAGCAGCCATTTACTCGGGAGTTACAATGAGCAGTTCTTC. This codes for CASSHLLGSYNEQFF.

In DNA form, the CDR3 reads TGTGCCAGTAGGGGGGTGAGGGGGCTGCCCGGGGAGCTGTTTTTT. Translated, it gives CASRGVRGLPGELFF. V is TRBV19 and J is TRBJ2-2, with 7 nucleotides matching TRBD1. The CDR3 covers 15 residues. CDR1 and CDR2 from the germline V gene are LNHDA and SQIVND (reference sequence). J was trimmed by 6 bases and V by 6 bases; bases with no gene match: 10.

The V gene is TRBV7-3, the J gene TRBJ1-2, with a weak D call TRBD1 (6 bases). Trimming took 5 bases from V and 5 from J, leaving 15 bases between them. The CDR3 covers 14 residues. Per germline, CDR1 SGHTA and CDR2 FQGTGA. In nucleotides, the CDR3 is TGTGCCAGCAGCCCAGGCCAGGGGACGTATGGCTACACCTTC. Protein sequence: CASSPGQGTYGYTF.

The chain joins TRBV7-9 to TRBJ1-2, with 10 bases lining up with TRBD1. CDR1 is SEHNR, CDR2 FQNEAQ, per germline (reference sequence). Trimming removed 6 bases from V and 5 bases from J; junction bases left unmatched: 9. This CDR3 is built from 15 residues. In nucleotides, the CDR3 is TGTGCCAGCAGGGACGGGACAGGGGAAGGGTATGGCTACACCTTC. This gives the protein CASRDGTGEGYGYTF.

The rearrangement joins TRBV7-2 to TRBJ1-1; a weak D match, TRBD1 (5 bases). Germline V lookup: CDR1 SGHTA, CDR2 FQGNSA. The CDR3 spans 15 residues. Trimming removed 4 bases at V and 4 bases at J, with 16 bases between. The CDR3 DNA sequence: TGTGCCAGCAGCTGGGCCAGGGTGACTAGCACTGAAGCTTTCTTT. It yields the protein CASSWARVTSTEAFF.